A single sample is the source of the 15 T cell receptor beta chains below, sequenced in a study of somatic mutations in cytotoxic T cells in rheumatoid arthritis. Method: immunoSEQ multiplex PCR; TCRdb's copy keeps in-frame clones and lacks some. The sample holds more than 20,000 clones, around 84% seen once. Material: CD8+ T cells sorted from blood. The source is a woman in her 50s in good health.

The genes are TRBV28 and TRBJ1-3; 8 bases are shared with TRBD1. This CDR3 is 13 amino acids long. Germline V gene lookup returns CDR1 MDHEN and CDR2 SYDVKM. After removal of 3 bases from V and 6 bases from J, the junction contained 1 base not matched to a gene. CDR3 in DNA: TGTGCCAGCAGTTTGACAGGGGCAAACACCATATATTTT. This codes for CASSLTGANTIYF.

This clone was found a few times. V usage is TRBV25-1 and J usage is TRBJ2-5; D is uncertain. Germline assignment: CDR1 MGHDK and CDR2 SYGVNS. Trimming removed 3 bases at V and 12 bases at J, with 11 bases between. The length of the CDR3 is 11 residues. The CDR3 DNA reads as TGTGCCAGCAGTGATGGTCCAGGAGAGTACTTC. It codes for CASSDGPGEYF.

This chain joins TRBV9 and TRBJ2-3; no firm D call. Germline CDR1 and CDR2: SGDLS and YYNGEE. There are 14 residues in the CDR3. V lost 0 bases and J lost 4, with 9 bases in between. This CDR3 is CASSVVSSADTQYF. The CDR3 region has the DNA TGTGCCAGCAGCGTAGTTAGTTCGGCAGATACGCAGTATTTT.

The chain is built from TRBV6-4 and TRBJ2-2, with 7 bases lining up with TRBD2. V trimming: 6 bases; J trimming: 3 bases; junction bases outside the gene matches: 7. The CDR3 spans 15 residues. Germline lookup yields CDR1 MRHNA and CDR2 SNTAGT. The CDR3 DNA sequence: TGTGCCAGCAGAAGACTAGCAGGAGACACCGGGGAGCTGTTTTTT. Translating gives CASRRLAGDTGELFF.

The chain is built from TRBV5-6 and TRBJ1-2; 9 bases align to TRBD1. Losses at the gene ends were 3 bases for V and 8 bases for J; bases not matched to a gene: 8. Germline loops: CDR1 SGHDT, CDR2 YYEEEE. The CDR3 length is 14 residues. The DNA for the CDR3 is TGTGCCAGCAGCTGGGGGACAGGGTTTGCCGGCTACACCTTC. Residues: CASSWGTGFAGYTF.

The chain links TRBV7-9 to TRBJ1-1; D possibly corresponds to TRBD1 (6 bases). The CDR3 runs to 14 residues. CDR1 and CDR2 from the germline V gene are SEHNR and FQNEAQ (reference sequence). Trimming pared 1 base from V and 7 bases from J, leaving 13 bases between. The CDR3 bases are TGTGCCAGCAGCTTAGATCCGGGGGGCAATGAAGCTTTCTTT. This translates into CASSLDPGGNEAFF.

The V call is TRBV19, the J call TRBJ2-4, with D perhaps TRBD1 or TRBD2 (6 bases each). This CDR3 contains 18 residues. Germline values: CDR1 LNHDA, CDR2 SQIVND (reference sequence). V lost 5 bases and J lost 0, with 20 bases in between. DNA for the CDR3: TGTGCCAGTAGTCTACCCCACAGGGCGGGATTAGCCAAAAACATTCAGTACTTC. As protein: CASSLPHRAGLAKNIQYF.

The chain links TRBV7-9 to TRBJ2-5; D is ambiguous. There are 12 residues in the CDR3. CDR1 and CDR2 from the germline V gene are SEHNR and FQNEAQ (reference sequence). Trimming took off 1 base at V and 3 bases at J, with 3 bases between the two ends. The CDR3 here is CASSLVKETQYF. CDR3 nucleotides: TGTGCCAGCAGCTTAGTCAAAGAGACCCAGTACTTC. Filled out from reference TRBV7-9 and TRBJ2-5, the complete variable domain reads DTGVSQNPRHKITKRGQNVTFRCDPISEHNRLYWYRQTLGQGPEFLTYFQNEAQLEKSRLLSDRFSAERPKGSFSTLEIQRTEQGDSAMYLCASSLVKETQYFGPGTRLLVL.

This clone was picked up a small number of times. V gene TRBV10-1 combines with J gene TRBJ1-2; 8 nucleotides match TRBD1. CDR3 length: 13 amino acids. Losses at the gene ends were 2 bases for V and 8 bases for J; bases not matched to a gene: 4. Germline loops: CDR1 WNHNN, CDR2 SYGVQD (reference sequence). CDR3 coding DNA: TGCGCCAGCAGTGAGACGACAGGGGAGGGCTACACCTTC. As protein: CASSETTGEGYTF.

The chain has TRBV27 and TRBJ1-1; weak D call: TRBD1 (6 bases). The CDR3 is 15 amino acids. From germline, CDR1 is MNHEY and CDR2 SMNVEV (reference sequence). Trimming removed 7 bases at V and 5 bases at J, with 20 bases between. CDR3 loop: CASTTGPGARTEAFF. Here the CDR3 DNA reads TGTGCCAGCACAACGGGGCCGGGGGCGCGTACTGAAGCTTTCTTT.

CDR3 DNA: TGTGCCAGCAGCCCCCTGGGACAGGTTCGAAATGAAAAACTGTTTTTT. Protein product: CASSPLGQVRNEKLFF. This rearrangement joins TRBV7-9 to TRBJ1-4; 8 nucleotides line up with TRBD1. CDR3 length: 16 amino acids. The V gene's germline CDR1 is SEHNR and CDR2 FQNEAQ (reference sequence). V dropped 5 bases and J dropped 5; count of bases not matched to a gene: 10.

V usage is TRBV28 and J usage is TRBJ1-1; the D gene is possibly TRBD1 (5 bases). This CDR3 is 15 amino acids long. Per germline, CDR1 MDHEN and CDR2 SYDVKM. Trimming left V 6 bases short and J 6 bases short, with 20 bases between. The CDR3 sequence is CASRLLTRGTSEAFF. Written as DNA, the CDR3 is TGTGCCAGCAGGCTCCTGACAAGGGGAACGTCTGAAGCTTTCTTT.

The V and J genes are TRBV7-9 and TRBJ1-1; D gene ambiguous. The ends were cut back, 0 bases at V and 4 bases at J, with 12 bases in the middle. Looked up from germline, CDR1 is SEHNR and CDR2 is FQNEAQ (reference sequence). CDR3 length: 15 amino acids. The CDR3 DNA follows: TGTGCCAGCAGCTTAGCAGGGTTGGGCAGCACTGAAGCTTTCTTT. Translated: CASSLAGLGSTEAFF. The whole variable domain, remainder taken from reference TRBV7-9 and TRBJ1-1, is DTGVSQNPRHKITKRGQNVTFRCDPISEHNRLYWYRQTLGQGPEFLTYFQNEAQLEKSRLLSDRFSAERPKGSFSTLEIQRTEQGDSAMYLCASSLAGLGSTEAFFGQGTRLTVV.

The rearrangement joins TRBV19 to TRBJ1-1; D unresolved. Germline CDR1 reads LNHDA; CDR2 reads SQIVND (reference sequence). V shed 3 bases and J shed 4 bases, with 9 bases lying between them. The CDR3 covers 13 residues. This CDR3 is CASSISWATEAFF. The CDR3 bases are TGTGCCAGTAGTATCTCCTGGGCCACTGAAGCTTTCTTT.

V and J are TRBV5-6 and TRBJ1-1; 7 bases fit TRBD1. The CDR3 is 15 residues long. The V gene's germline CDR1 is SGHDT and CDR2 YYEEEE. The V segment lost 9 bases and the J segment 5 bases; nucleotides outside the gene matches: 16. The CDR3 sequence is CATINRGGLWTEAFF. The CDR3 DNA follows: TGTGCCACCATTAACAGGGGCGGGTTGTGGACTGAAGCTTTCTTT.